Following are 14 T cell receptor beta chains from one sample sequenced in a study of blood T cell repertoires in COVID-19. Some clones are missing from TCRdb's copy, which holds only in-frame ones; the method was immunoSEQ multiplex PCR. The sample contains about 220,000 clones, around 87% of which appear only once. Specimen: PBMCs or T cells enriched from blood (not recorded which). These receptors all come from a woman aged 18 to 35 in a cohort exposed to, infected with or recovered from COVID-19 (not recorded which).

The chain joins TRBV11-2 to TRBJ2-1; 8 positions agree with TRBD2. This CDR3 is 15 amino acids long. The germline CDR1 and CDR2 sequences are SGHAT and FQNNGV. J lost 2 bases, V lost 5 bases, and 5 bases had no gene match. Written as DNA, the CDR3 is TGTGCCAGCAGCGCAACTAGCGGAGCCTACAATGAGCAGTTCTTC. It encodes CASSATSGAYNEQFF.

This chain uses TRBV6-5 with TRBJ1-2, with TRBD1 as a possible D gene (5 bases). The germline V gene encodes CDR1 MNHEY and CDR2 SVGAGI. V was shortened by 4 bases and J by 8 bases, with 17 bases between the two germline ends. There are 14 residues in the CDR3. The CDR3 DNA sequence: TGTGCCAGCAGTTTTCGGGGGATTCTGGGAGGCTACACCTTC. It translates to CASSFRGILGGYTF.

The chain carries TRBV28 and TRBJ2-2; maybe TRBD1 (6 bases). The CDR3 sequence is 15 residues long. Trimming removed 2 bases at V and 6 bases at J, with 13 bases between. Germline loops: CDR1 MDHEN, CDR2 SYDVKM. In DNA form, the CDR3 reads TGTGCCAGCAGTTTAACGGCAGGGGACGCCGGGGAGCTGTTTTTT. Translated: CASSLTAGDAGELFF. The entire variable domain, with the rest obtained from reference TRBV28 and TRBJ2-2, is as follows: DVKVTQSSRYLVKRTGEKVFLECVQDMDHENMFWYRQDPGLGLRLIYFSYDVKMKEKGDIPEGYSVSREKKERFSLILESASTNQTSMYLCASSLTAGDAGELFFGEGSRLTVL.

This rearrangement joins TRBV12-3 or TRBV12-4 to TRBJ2-5, with D unresolved. With 5 bases removed from V and 5 bases from J, the gap between germline ends came to 6 bases. This CDR3 comprises 11 residues. CDR3 region: CASSARETQYF. The CDR3 DNA sequence: TGTGCCAGCAGTGCCCGGGAGACCCAGTACTTC.

This chain joins TRBV18 and TRBJ1-5; D remains ambiguous. Germline V lookup: CDR1 KGHSH, CDR2 LQKENI. The CDR3 has 14 amino acids. The V end lost 1 base, the J end lost 1 base, and 5 bases lay between the germline ends. This CDR3 reads CASSPRQSNQPQHF. The CDR3 nucleotides are TGTGCCAGCTCACCACGGCAGAGCAATCAGCCCCAGCATTTT.

DNA for the CDR3: TGTGCCAGCAGCCTAAACGGGGGCTCCTACAATGAGCAGTTCTTC. Encoded protein: CASSLNGGSYNEQFF. This chain uses TRBV11-3 with TRBJ2-1; maybe TRBD2 (6 bases). The CDR3 runs 15 residues. Trimming pared 5 bases from V and 0 bases from J, leaving 11 bases between. Per germline, CDR1 SGHNT and CDR2 YENEEA.

The chain links TRBV5-4 to TRBJ2-2; 8 positions agree with TRBD1. V gave up 0 bases and J gave up 5 bases; unmatched junction bases: 0. The CDR3 has 14 amino acids. CDR1 and CDR2 from the germline V gene are SGHNT and YYREEE (reference sequence). CDR3 DNA sequence: TGTGCCAGCAGCTTGGACAGGGGGACCGGGGAGCTGTTTTTT. It codes for CASSLDRGTGELFF.

The chain employs TRBV18 and TRBJ2-3; D is ambiguous. The ends were cut back, 6 bases at V and 4 bases at J, with 20 bases in the middle. The CDR3 runs to 16 residues. Germline V gene sequence: CDR1 KGHSH, CDR2 LQKENI. In nucleotides, the CDR3 is TGTGCCAGCTCCTCGGGTGTCGGTGTGGGTTCAGATACGCAGTATTTT. Residues: CASSSGVGVGSDTQYF.

This clone occurred many times. J is TRBJ1-1 and V is TRBV25-1; D perhaps matches TRBD1 (5 bases). The V end was cut by 6 bases, the J end by 4 bases, with 15 bases between. The CDR3 length is 14 residues. CDR1 is MGHDK and CDR2 is SYGVNS in the germline V gene. The CDR3 sequence is CASRTGGDVTEAFF. Written as DNA, the CDR3 is TGTGCCAGCAGGACCGGGGGGGATGTCACTGAAGCTTTCTTT.

This clone was picked up one time. The chain couples TRBV9 to TRBJ1-6; 10 bases fit TRBD1. V was pared by 0 bases and J by 10 bases, with 10 bases of the junction left unmatched. The germline V gene encodes CDR1 SGDLS and CDR2 YYNGEE. This CDR3 is built from 17 residues. The CDR3 is CASSVAIPGTGVSPLHF. The DNA for the CDR3 is TGTGCCAGCAGCGTAGCTATACCCGGGACAGGGGTCTCACCCCTCCACTTT.

The rearrangement links TRBV18 to TRBJ1-1; D ambiguous. This CDR3 is 13 amino acids long. Germline V gene data show CDR1 as KGHSH and CDR2 as LQKENI. V was cut by 3 bases and J by 4 bases, with 9 bases left in between. The CDR3 DNA sequence: TGTGCCAGCTCACCTGGGCTTGGCACTGAAGCTTTCTTT. Translated, it gives CASSPGLGTEAFF.

This chain joins TRBV7-9 and TRBJ1-2; the D is unclear. Trimming stripped 2 bases from V and 3 bases from J, with 13 bases between. This CDR3 contains 15 residues. Germline V gene data show CDR1 as SEHNR and CDR2 as FQNEAQ (reference sequence). The CDR3 sequence is CASSLLGRRDYGYTF. As DNA, the CDR3 is TGTGCCAGCAGCTTACTCGGCAGGAGGGACTATGGCTACACCTTC.

The rearrangement joins TRBV7-3 to TRBJ1-1; tentative D call: TRBD1 (6 bases). CDR3 length equals 15 residues. V was shortened by 5 bases and J by 1 base, with 14 bases between the two germline ends. Germline V gives CDR1 SGHTA, CDR2 FQGTGA. CDR3 loop: CASSPHTGSNTEAFF. As DNA, the CDR3 is TGTGCCAGCAGCCCACATACAGGGTCGAACACTGAAGCTTTCTTT.

V usage is TRBV6-6 and J usage is TRBJ1-2; a weak D match, TRBD1 (5 bases). The germline V gene has CDR1 MNHNY and CDR2 SVGAGI (reference sequence). There are 14 residues in the CDR3. V was trimmed by 3 bases and J by 2 bases, leaving 10 bases between them. CDR3 sequence: CASSYQGSNYGYTF. The CDR3 region has the DNA TGTGCCAGCAGTTATCAGGGTTCGAACTATGGCTACACCTTC.